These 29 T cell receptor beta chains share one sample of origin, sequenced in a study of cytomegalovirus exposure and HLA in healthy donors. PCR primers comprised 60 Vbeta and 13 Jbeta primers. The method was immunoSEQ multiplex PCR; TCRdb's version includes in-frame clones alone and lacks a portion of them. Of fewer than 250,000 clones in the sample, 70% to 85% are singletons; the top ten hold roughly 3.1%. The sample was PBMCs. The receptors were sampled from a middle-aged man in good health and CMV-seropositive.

In DNA, the CDR3 is TGCGCCAGCAGCGCCGGGGGGGACGAGCAGTACTTC. It translates to CASSAGGDEQYF. The J gene is TRBJ2-7, the V gene TRBV5-1; 8 bases agree with TRBD2. The CDR3 is 12 amino acids. The germline V gene has CDR1 SGHRS and CDR2 YFSETQ. V shed 4 bases and J 5 bases; nucleotides not matched to a gene: 2.

Here the CDR3 DNA reads TGTGCCAGCAGCGTAGTGGCTAGCGGGACCTACAATGAGCAGTTCTTC. This encodes CASSVVASGTYNEQFF. The V gene is TRBV9, the J gene TRBJ2-1, with TRBD2 identical over 9 bases. The V gene end was trimmed by 0 bases and the J gene end by 2 bases; junction bases not matched to a gene: 3. This CDR3 is 16 amino acids long. The V gene's germline CDR1 is SGDLS and CDR2 YYNGEE.

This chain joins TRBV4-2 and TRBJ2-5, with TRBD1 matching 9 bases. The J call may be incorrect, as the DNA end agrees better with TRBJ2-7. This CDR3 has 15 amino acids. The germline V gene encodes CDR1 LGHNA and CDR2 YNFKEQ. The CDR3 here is CASSQEGQGTYEQYF. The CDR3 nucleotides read TGTGCCAGCAGCCAAGAGGGACAGGGAACCTACGAGCAGTACTTC.

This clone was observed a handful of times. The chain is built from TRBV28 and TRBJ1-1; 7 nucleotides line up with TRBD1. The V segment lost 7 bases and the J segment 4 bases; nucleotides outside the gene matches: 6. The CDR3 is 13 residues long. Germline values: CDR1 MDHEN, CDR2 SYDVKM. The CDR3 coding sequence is TGTGCCAGCAAAATAGAGGGGGCCACTGAAGCTTTCTTT. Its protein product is CASKIEGATEAFF. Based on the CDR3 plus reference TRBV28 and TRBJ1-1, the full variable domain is DVKVTQSSRYLVKRTGEKVFLECVQDMDHENMFWYRQDPGLGLRLIYFSYDVKMKEKGDIPEGYSVSREKKERFSLILESASTNQTSMYLCASKIEGATEAFFGQGTRLTVV.

CDR3 sequence reads: CASSEGLAGRQYF. The CDR3 region has the DNA TGTGCCAGCAGCGAAGGACTAGCGGGAAGGCAGTACTTC. The chain has TRBV9 and TRBJ2-7; 12 nucleotides align to TRBD2. Trimming cost V 3 bases and J 9 bases; bases outside gene matches: 4. Germline lookup yields CDR1 SGDLS and CDR2 YYNGEE. CDR3 length equals 13 residues.

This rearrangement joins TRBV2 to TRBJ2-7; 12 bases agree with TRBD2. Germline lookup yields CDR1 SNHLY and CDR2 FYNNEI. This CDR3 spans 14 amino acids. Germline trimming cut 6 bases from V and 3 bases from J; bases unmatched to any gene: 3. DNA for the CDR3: TGTGCCAGCAGGCTAGCGGGGGGGCTCTACGAGCAGTACTTC. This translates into CASRLAGGLYEQYF.

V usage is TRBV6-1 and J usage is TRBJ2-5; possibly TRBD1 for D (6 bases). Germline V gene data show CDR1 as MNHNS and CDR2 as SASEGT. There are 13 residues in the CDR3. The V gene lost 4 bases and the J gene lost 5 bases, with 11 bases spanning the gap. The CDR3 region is CASSGGTGETQYF. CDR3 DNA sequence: TGTGCCAGCAGTGGAGGAACAGGGGAGACCCAGTACTTC.

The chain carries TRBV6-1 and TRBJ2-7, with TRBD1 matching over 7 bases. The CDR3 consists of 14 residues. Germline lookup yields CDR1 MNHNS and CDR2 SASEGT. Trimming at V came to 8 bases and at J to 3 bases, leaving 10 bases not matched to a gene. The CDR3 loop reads CASGTGQSLYEQYF. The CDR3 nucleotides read TGTGCCAGCGGGACGGGACAGTCACTCTACGAGCAGTACTTC.

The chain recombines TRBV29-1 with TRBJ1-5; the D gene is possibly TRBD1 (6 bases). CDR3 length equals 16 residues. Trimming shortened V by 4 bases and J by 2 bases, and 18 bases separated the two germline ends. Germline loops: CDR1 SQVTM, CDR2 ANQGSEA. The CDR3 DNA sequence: TGCAGCGTTGTTCTGCCGGGGGGGGCGGGCAATCAGCCCCAGCATTTT. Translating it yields CSVVLPGGAGNQPQHF. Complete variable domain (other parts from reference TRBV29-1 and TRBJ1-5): SAVISQKPSRDICQRGTSLTIQCQVDSQVTMMFWYRQQPGQSLTLIATANQGSEATYESGFVIDKFPISRPNLTFSTLTVSNMSPEDSSIYLCSVVLPGGAGNQPQHFGDGTRLSIL.

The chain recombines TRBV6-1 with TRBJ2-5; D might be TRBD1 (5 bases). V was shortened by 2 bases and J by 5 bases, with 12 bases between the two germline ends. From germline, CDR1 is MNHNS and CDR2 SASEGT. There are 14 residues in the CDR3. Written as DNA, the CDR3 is TGTGCCAGCAGTGAATTAGGGGCTGGCGAGACCCAGTACTTC. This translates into CASSELGAGETQYF.

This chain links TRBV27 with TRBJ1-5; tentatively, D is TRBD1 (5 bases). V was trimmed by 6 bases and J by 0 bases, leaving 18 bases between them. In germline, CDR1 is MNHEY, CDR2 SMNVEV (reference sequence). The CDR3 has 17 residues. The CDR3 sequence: CASSSYRTPYSNQPQHF. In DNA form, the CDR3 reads TGTGCCAGCAGCTCTTACAGGACCCCCTATAGCAATCAGCCCCAGCATTTT.

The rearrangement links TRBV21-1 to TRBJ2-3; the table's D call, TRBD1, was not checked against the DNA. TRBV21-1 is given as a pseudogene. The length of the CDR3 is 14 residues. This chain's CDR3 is CASSDGTDTDTQYF. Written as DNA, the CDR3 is TGTGCCAGCAGCGACGGGACAGACACAGATACGCAGTATTTT.

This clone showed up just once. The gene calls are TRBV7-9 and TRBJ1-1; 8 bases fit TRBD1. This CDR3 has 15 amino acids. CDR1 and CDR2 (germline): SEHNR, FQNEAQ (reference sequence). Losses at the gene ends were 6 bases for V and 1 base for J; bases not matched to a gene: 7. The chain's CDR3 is CASSLPGTGNTEAFF. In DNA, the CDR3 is TGTGCCAGCAGTCTCCCGGGGACAGGGAACACTGAAGCTTTCTTT.

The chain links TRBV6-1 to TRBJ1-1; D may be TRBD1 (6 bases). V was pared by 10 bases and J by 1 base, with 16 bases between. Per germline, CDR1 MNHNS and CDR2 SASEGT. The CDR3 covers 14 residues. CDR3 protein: CAIRLQDRNTEAFF. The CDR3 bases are TGTGCCATCAGGCTACAGGACAGGAACACTGAAGCTTTCTTT.

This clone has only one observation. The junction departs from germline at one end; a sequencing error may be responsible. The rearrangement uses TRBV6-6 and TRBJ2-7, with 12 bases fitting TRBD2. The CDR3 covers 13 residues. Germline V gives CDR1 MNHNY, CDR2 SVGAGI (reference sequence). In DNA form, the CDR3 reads TGTGCCAGCAGTCCACCCGGACTAGCGGGAACCTATTTC. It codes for CASSPPGLAGTYF.

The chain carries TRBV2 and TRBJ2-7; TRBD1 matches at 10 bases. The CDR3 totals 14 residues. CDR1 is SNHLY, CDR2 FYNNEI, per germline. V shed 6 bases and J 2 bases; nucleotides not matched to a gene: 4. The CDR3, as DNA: TGTGCCAGCAGGAGGACAGGGGGGACCTACGAGCAGTACTTC. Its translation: CASRRTGGTYEQYF.

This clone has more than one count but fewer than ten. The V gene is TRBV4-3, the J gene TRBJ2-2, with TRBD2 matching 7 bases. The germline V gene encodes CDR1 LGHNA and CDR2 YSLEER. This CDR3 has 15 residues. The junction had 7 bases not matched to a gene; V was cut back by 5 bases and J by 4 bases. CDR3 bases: TGCGCCAGCAGCGGGAGGGAGGCTGGCACCGGGGAGCTGTTTTTT. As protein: CASSGREAGTGELFF.

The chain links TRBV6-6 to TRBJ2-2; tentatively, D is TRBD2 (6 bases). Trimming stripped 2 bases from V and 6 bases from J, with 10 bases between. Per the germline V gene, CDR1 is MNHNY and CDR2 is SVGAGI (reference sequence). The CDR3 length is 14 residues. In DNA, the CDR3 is TGTGCCAGCAGTTACGGGACTGCCTCCGGGGAGCTGTTTTTT. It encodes CASSYGTASGELFF.

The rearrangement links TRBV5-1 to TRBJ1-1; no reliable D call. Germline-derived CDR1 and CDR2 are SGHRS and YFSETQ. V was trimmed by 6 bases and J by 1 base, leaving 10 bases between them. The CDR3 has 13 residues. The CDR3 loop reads CASKREGNTEAFF. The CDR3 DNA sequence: TGCGCCAGCAAGAGAGAGGGGAACACTGAAGCTTTCTTT.

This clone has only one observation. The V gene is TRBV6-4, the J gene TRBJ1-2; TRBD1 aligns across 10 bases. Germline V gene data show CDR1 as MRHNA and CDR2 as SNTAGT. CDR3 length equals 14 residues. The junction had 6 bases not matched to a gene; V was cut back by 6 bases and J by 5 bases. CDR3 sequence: CASSPGQGTYGYTF. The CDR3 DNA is TGTGCCAGCAGCCCGGGACAGGGGACATATGGCTACACCTTC.

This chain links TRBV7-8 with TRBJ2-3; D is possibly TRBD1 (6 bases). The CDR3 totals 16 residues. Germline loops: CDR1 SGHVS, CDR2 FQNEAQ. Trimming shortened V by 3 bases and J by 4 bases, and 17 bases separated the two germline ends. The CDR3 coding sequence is TGTGCCAGCAGCTTCCGACCCACAGGGTTATCAGATACGCAGTATTTT. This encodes CASSFRPTGLSDTQYF.

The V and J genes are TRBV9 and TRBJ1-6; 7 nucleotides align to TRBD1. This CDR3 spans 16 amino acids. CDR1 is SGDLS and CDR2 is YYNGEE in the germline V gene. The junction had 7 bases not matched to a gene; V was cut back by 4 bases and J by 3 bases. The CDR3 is CASSTRDSNYNSPLHF. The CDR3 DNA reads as TGTGCCAGCAGCACCCGGGACAGCAACTATAATTCACCCCTCCACTTT. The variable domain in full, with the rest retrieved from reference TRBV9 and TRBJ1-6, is DSGVTQTPKHLITATGQRVTLRCSPRSGDLSVYWYQQSLDQGLQFLIQYYNGEERAKGNILERFSAQQFPDLHSELNLSSLELGDSALYFCASSTRDSNYNSPLHFGNGTRLTVT.

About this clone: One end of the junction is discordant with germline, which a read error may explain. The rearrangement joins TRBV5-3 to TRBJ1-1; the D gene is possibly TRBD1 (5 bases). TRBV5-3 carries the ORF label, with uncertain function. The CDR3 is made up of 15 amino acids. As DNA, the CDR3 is TGTGCCAGCAGCTCCCGGAAGGAGGGGAGCACTGAAGCTTTCTTT. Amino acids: CASSSRKEGSTEAFF.

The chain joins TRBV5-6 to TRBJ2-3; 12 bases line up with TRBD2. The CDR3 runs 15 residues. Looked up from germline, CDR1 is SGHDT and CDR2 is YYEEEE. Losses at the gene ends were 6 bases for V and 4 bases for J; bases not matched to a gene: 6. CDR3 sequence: CASNRLAGVADTQYF. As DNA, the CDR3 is TGTGCCAGCAACCGACTAGCGGGAGTGGCAGATACGCAGTATTTT.

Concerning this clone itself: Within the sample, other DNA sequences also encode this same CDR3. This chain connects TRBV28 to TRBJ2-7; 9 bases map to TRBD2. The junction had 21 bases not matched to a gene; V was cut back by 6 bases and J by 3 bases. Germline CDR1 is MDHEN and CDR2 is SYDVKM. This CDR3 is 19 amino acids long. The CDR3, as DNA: TGTGCCAGCAGGAAAATGAGGACTAGCGAGTATATTTCCCTCTACGAGCAGTACTTC. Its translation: CASRKMRTSEYISLYEQYF.

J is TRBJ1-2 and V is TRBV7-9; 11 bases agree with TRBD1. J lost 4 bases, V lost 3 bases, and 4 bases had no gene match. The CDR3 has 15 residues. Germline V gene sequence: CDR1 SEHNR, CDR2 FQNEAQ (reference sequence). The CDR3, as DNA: TGTGCCAGCAGCTTGGGACAGGGGGGTACCTATGGCTACACCTTC. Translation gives CASSLGQGGTYGYTF.

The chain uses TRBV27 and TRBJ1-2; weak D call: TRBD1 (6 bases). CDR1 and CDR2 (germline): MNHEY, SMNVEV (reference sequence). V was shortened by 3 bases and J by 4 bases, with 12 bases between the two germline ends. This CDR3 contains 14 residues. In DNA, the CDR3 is TGTGCCAGCAGTTTGGGGCCCAGGGGCTATGGCTACACCTTC. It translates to CASSLGPRGYGYTF.

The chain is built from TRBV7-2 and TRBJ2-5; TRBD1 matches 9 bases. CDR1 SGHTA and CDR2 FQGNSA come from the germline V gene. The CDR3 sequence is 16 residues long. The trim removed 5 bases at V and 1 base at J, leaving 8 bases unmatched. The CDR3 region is CASSTRDRAAQETQYF. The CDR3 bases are TGTGCCAGCAGCACCCGGGACAGGGCGGCCCAAGAGACCCAGTACTTC.

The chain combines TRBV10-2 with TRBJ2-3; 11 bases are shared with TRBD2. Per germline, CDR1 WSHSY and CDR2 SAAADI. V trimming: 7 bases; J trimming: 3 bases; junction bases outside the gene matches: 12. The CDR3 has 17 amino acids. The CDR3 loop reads CASTTFSGGGMTDTQYF. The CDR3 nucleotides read TGCGCCAGCACTACCTTTAGCGGGGGGGGTATGACAGATACGCAGTATTTT.